The clone carrying this T cell receptor (beta chain) was observed a handful of times. TCRdb re-called the 5' RACE reads with MiXCR, one entry per CDR3 protein. Of 400,000 to 500,000 distinct CDR3 sequences listed, 14% are singletons. The data belong to a study of identical twins. The CDR3 spans 15 residues. Germline V gives CDR1 DFQATT, CDR2 SNEGSKA (reference sequence). V was pared by 5 bases and J by 3 bases, with 8 bases of the junction left unmatched. These data are also associated with another study on yellow fever vaccine responses in identical twins.

The TCR was taken from a woman aged 18-29 years in good health. The chain employs TRBV20-1 and TRBJ2-3, with 10 bases matching TRBD2. Sequenced sample: CD4+ T cells sorted from blood. Here the CDR3 reads CSAYPSGGGTDTQYF. The CDR3 DNA reads TGCAGTGCTTACCCCAGCGGGGGGGGTACAGATACGCAGTATTTT.